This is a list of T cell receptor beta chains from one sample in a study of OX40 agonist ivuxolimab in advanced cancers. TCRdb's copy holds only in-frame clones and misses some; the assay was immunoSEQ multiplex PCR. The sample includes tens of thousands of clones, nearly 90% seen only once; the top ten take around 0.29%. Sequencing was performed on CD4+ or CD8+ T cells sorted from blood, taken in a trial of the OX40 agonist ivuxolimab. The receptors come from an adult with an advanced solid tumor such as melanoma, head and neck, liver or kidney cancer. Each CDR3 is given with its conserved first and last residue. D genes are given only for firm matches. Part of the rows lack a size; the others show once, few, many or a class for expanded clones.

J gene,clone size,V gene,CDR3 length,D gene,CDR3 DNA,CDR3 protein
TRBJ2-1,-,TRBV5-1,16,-,TGCGCCAGCAGCTTCGACCCTTTAGGGGGTGGGAATGAGCAGTTCTTC,CASSFDPLGGGNEQFF
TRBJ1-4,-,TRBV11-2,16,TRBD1,TGTGCCAGCAGCCCAATAGGGGGCGCAACTAATGAAAAACTGTTTTTT,CASSPIGGATNEKLFF
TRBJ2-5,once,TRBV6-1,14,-,TGTGCCAGCATCAGAGCGTGGGGGACAGAGACCCAGTACTTC,CASIRAWGTETQYF
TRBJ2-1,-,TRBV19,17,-,TGTGCCAGTAGTAAGGTGGGGGCGTTTAGCTCCTACAATGAGCAGTTCTTC,CASSKVGAFSSYNEQFF
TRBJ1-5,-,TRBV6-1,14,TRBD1,TGTGCCAGCAGCGGGACAGGGGTTCAGCAGCCCCAGCATTTT,CASSGTGVQQPQHF
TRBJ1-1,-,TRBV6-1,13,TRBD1,TGTGCCAGCAGCGTCCGGACAGGGGCTGAAGCTTTCTTT,CASSVRTGAEAFF
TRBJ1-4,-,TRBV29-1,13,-,TGCAGCGGGCAGCTAGGGCCTCATGAAAAACTGTTTTTT,CSGQLGPHEKLFF
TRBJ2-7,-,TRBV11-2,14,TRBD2,TGTGCCAGCAGCGGGACTAGCGGGAGCGACGAGCAGTACTTC,CASSGTSGSDEQYF
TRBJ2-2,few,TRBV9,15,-,TGTGCCAGCAGCGTGGGAGGGACAGACACCGGGGAGCTGTTTTTT,CASSVGGTDTGELFF
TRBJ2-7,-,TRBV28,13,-,TGTGCCAGCAGAGGAGGAATAGGCTACGAGCAGTATTTC,CASRGGIGYEQYF
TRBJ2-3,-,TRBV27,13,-,TGTGCCAGCAGTCCCAGCCCTGGACCTACGCAGTATTTT,CASSPSPGPTQYF
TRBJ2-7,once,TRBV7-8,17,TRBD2,TGTGCCAGCAGCTTAGTGGTGGGCGGGAGAGCCTATGACGAGCAGTACTTC,CASSLVVGGRAYDEQYF
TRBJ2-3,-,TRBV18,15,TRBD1,TGTGCCAGCTCACCCGTACAGGGGTGGATTGGTACGCAGTATTTT,CASSPVQGWIGTQYF
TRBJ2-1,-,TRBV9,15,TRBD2,TGTGCCTCCCTTCCGGGACTAGCGGGAGGTGGTGAGCAGTTCTTC,CASLPGLAGGGEQFF
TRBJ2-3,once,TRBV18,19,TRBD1,TGTGCCAGCTCACCACCGATGGGTTTGGGACAGGGTGGAACAGATACGCAGTATTTT,CASSPPMGLGQGGTDTQYF
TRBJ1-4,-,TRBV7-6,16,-,TGTGCCAGCAGCTTAGTTTCCCGAATTGATAATGAAAAACTGTTTTTT,CASSLVSRIDNEKLFF
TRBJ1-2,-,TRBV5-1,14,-,TGCGCCAGCAGCTTGCGGGGCCCCGACTATGGCTACACCTTC,CASSLRGPDYGYTF
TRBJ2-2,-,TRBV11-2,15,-,TGTGCCAGCAGCTCCGGGACCGCGGGCACCGGGGAGCTGTTTTTT,CASSSGTAGTGELFF
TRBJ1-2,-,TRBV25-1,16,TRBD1,TGTGCCAGCAGTGAATGGATCGGGACAGGGAATCGCGGCTACACCTTC,CASSEWIGTGNRGYTF
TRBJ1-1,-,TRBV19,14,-,TGTGCCAATACAACAGGAGGGGGGAACACTGAAGCTTTCTTT,CANTTGGGNTEAFF
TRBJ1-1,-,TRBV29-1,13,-,TGCAGCACTGAGGGGCACACGAACACTGAAGCTTTCTTT,CSTEGHTNTEAFF
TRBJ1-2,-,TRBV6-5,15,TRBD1,TGTGCCAGCAGTCTCGGGACAGGAGCTAACTATGGCTACACCTTC,CASSLGTGANYGYTF
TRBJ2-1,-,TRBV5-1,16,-,TGCGCCAGCAGCTTCGCCGAAGGAATGTTGGCCAATGAGCAGTTCTTC,CASSFAEGMLANEQFF
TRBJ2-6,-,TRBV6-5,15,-,TGTGCCAGCAGTTACCTCCGGACTGGAGCCAACGTCCTGACTTTC,CASSYLRTGANVLTF
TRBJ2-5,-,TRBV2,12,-,TGTGCCAGCTTGAGGGGCTTGGAGACCCAGTACTTC,CASLRGLETQYF
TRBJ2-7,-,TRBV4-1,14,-,TGCGCCAGCAGCCAAGATCGCCTCTCCTACGAGCAGTACTTC,CASSQDRLSYEQYF
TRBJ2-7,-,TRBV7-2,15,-,TGTGCCAGCAGCCACCAAGGAAGGGGGGCCTACGAGCAGTACTTC,CASSHQGRGAYEQYF
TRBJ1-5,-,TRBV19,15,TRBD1,TGTGCCAGTAGTATGGGACAGGTCTACAATCAGCCCCAGCATTTT,CASSMGQVYNQPQHF
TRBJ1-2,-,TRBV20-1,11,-,TGCAGTGCACCCGTTGTCTATGGCTACACCTTC,CSAPVVYGYTF
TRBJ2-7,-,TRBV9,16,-,TGTGCCAGCAGCGTAGCGGGGGGACAGTCAGCCTACGAGCAGTACTTC,CASSVAGGQSAYEQYF
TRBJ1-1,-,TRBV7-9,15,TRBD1,TGTGCCAGCAGGGGGGGACAGCAACAGAACACTGAAGCTTTCTTT,CASRGGQQQNTEAFF
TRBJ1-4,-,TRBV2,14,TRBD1,TGTGCCAGCAGTGTGGGACAGGGGAATGAAAAACTGTTTTTT,CASSVGQGNEKLFF
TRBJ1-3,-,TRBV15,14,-,TGTGCCACCAGCGGAAGTAGGGCTGGAAACACCATATATTTT,CATSGSRAGNTIYF
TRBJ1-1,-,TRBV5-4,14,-,TGTGCCAGCAGCCTGGACAGCATGAACACTGAAGCTTTCTTT,CASSLDSMNTEAFF
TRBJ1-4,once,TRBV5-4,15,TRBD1,TGTGCCAGCAGCTACAAGGACAGGGGTAATGAAAAACTGTTTTTT,CASSYKDRGNEKLFF
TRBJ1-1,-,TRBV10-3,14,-,TGTGCCATCAGTGAGCGGGGATTGAACACTGAAGCTTTCTTT,CAISERGLNTEAFF